The entry below describes one T cell receptor beta chain. CDR3 length: 13 amino acids. Germline CDR1 and CDR2: WSHSY and SAAADI. The trim removed 6 bases at V and 9 bases at J, leaving 10 bases unmatched. The sample's treatment: preoperative locoregional IRX-2 cytokine immunotherapy. Samples came from a phase Ib trial of preoperative locoregional IRX-2 cytokine immunotherapy. This specimen belongs to a study of preoperative IRX-2 immunotherapy in early breast cancer. The repertoire was sequenced with immunoSEQ multiplex PCR; TCRdb's copy has only in-frame clones and lacks some. The sample consists of 2,000 to 2,500 clones, over 55% of them appearing once.

This receptor was taken from a human donor with breast cancer. V gene TRBV10-2 combines with J gene TRBJ1-2, with 7 positions matching TRBD1. Sequenced material: tumor tissue, taken before IRX-2 immunotherapy. CDR3 residues: CASRAGGNPSYTF. Here the CDR3 DNA reads TGCGCCAGCAGGGCAGGGGGTAACCCAAGCTACACCTTC.